Below, 4 T cell receptor beta chains from the same sample are listed, as sequenced in a study of glioma-infiltrating T cells. The iRepertoire nested amplicon-rescue multiplex PCR amplified TCR alpha and beta CDR3s from RNA. TCRdb reprocessed the multiplex PCR reads via MiXCR and lists one record per CDR3 protein. The sample lists fewer than 90,000 distinct CDR3 sequences, about 23% occurring once. Sequencing was done on a sample of glioma tissue, nonneoplastic brain tissue, or PBMCs (not recorded which). These receptors were collected from a human donor with low-grade glioma or glioblastoma, undergoing nonglioma brain surgery, or in good health (not recorded which).

This chain joins TRBV29-1 and TRBJ2-7, with D perhaps matching TRBD2 (5 bases). V lost 4 bases and J 7 bases, leaving 14 bases between the germline ends. From germline, CDR1 is SQVTM and CDR2 ANQGSEA. The CDR3 sequence is 12 residues long. Written as DNA, the CDR3 is TGCAGCGTTGGAGGGTCCAGCAATGAGCAGTACTTC. This sequence encodes CSVGGSSNEQYF.

This clonotype was seen many times. V gene TRBV27 combines with J gene TRBJ2-7; D uncertain. Trimming shortened V by 3 bases and J by 4 bases, and 10 bases separated the two germline ends. The CDR3 runs to 13 residues. Germline V gives CDR1 MNHEY, CDR2 SMNVEV (reference sequence). The CDR3 DNA is TGTGCCAGCAGTTTTGATTTGACGTACGAGCAGTACTTC. This encodes CASSFDLTYEQYF.

The chain employs TRBV18 and TRBJ2-5, with D unresolved. V lost 3 bases and J 2 bases, leaving 13 bases between the germline ends. There are 15 residues in the CDR3. Germline CDR1 is KGHSH and CDR2 is LQKENI. The CDR3 loop is CASSPPFSGQETQYF. CDR3 DNA: TGTGCCAGCTCACCGCCCTTTTCAGGACAAGAGACCCAGTACTTC.

This chain links TRBV6-1 with TRBJ2-3; possible D gene TRBD2, 5 bases. Trimming cost V 4 bases and J 2 bases, with 13 bases left between them. The CDR3 contains 15 residues. Germline CDR1 MNHNS, CDR2 SASEGT. CDR3 amino acids: CASSVAGVNTDTQYF. In nucleotides, the CDR3 is TGTGCCAGCAGTGTTGCCGGGGTCAACACAGATACGCAGTATTTT.